This TCR beta chain was retrieved from a study of T cell changes during pregnancy in multiple sclerosis. Sequenced by immunoSEQ multiplex PCR; TCRdb stores in-frame clones only, minus some. The data show tens of thousands of clones, with approximately 92% seen just once and 0.85% to 1% held by the top ten. Germline CDR1 SGHTA, CDR2 FQGNSA. V lost 3 bases to trimming and J lost 4 bases, with 10 bases between them. This CDR3 is built from 14 residues. The material was peripheral blood, obtained in the first trimester of pregnancy. The receptor was isolated from a female donor with multiple sclerosis, enrolled in a pregnancy study. The chain uses TRBV7-2 and TRBJ2-1; tentatively, D is TRBD1 (5 bases). CDR3: CASSFWTNYNEQFF. CDR3 DNA sequence: TGTGCCAGCAGCTTCTGGACAAATTACAATGAGCAGTTCTTC.